This T cell receptor beta chain was identified during a study of regulatory T cells in long-lasting Graves disease (dated by TCRdb to the early 2020s). A note on the overall study: Antithyroid drugs had been taken for less than 3 months by newly diagnosed Graves' disease patients. Persistent Graves' disease patients were compared with newly diagnosed Graves' disease patients by peripheral blood TCR sequencing and RNA sequencing. A total of approximately 35 samples were covered by TCR sequencing, comprising 13 persistent and roughly 20 newly diagnosed Graves' disease patients. The study was conducted in China and was registered as a clinical trial. Summary of the overall study and its limitations: As a limitation, the authors acknowledged that the small sample size may reduce accuracy. Peripheral blood alone was examined, since thyroid tissue, which constituted the primary lesion, could not be accessed. Patients with persistent disease shared more public clonotypes (roughly 2,900) than newly diagnosed patients did (966). Compared with newly diagnosed patients, patients with persistent Graves' disease had lower TCR Shannon entropy and fewer highly expanded clones, which suggests clonal expansion. Persistent disease showed preferential use of TRBV28, TRBJ1-2 and TRBJ2-5, whereas newly diagnosed disease favored TRBV20-1 and TRBJ2-1. Sequencing and analysis were restricted to the TCR beta chain.

The germline ends are 12 bases apart after V is trimmed by 1 base and J by 3 bases. Via the germline V gene (reference sequence), CDR1 is DFQATT and CDR2 SNEGSKA. The CDR3 sequence holds 14 residues, the cysteine and phenylalanine included. Only CDR3 DNA remains: 42 bases, in frame from the first base. Receptor amplification or capture employed multiplex PCR. Sequenced on an Illumina HiSeq 4000. TCR beta libraries were built with iRepertoire HTBI primers and Arm-PCR amplification of CDR3 regions. Before sequencing, the PCR products underwent gel purification. In the original analysis: Across samples, 60 to 75 TRBV and 15 or so TRBJ segments were identified and used for gene usage analysis of CDR3 amino acid clonotypes. Filtered high-quality paired reads were merged into contigs using COPE and FqMerger. BLAST was used to align contigs to IMGT TRBV, TRBD and TRBJ reference genes, and CDR3 was defined according to IMGT. Any clonotype with a frequency above 0.1% was counted as a highly expanded clone. Shannon entropy served as the measure of repertoire diversity, while the Gini coefficient captured V-J evenness. A clonotype found in more than one individual was treated as public. TCRdb passed the public sequencing reads through fastp at Q25 and MiXCR, retaining productive beta sequences. Rows matching on CDR3 protein sequence are summarized as one entry with the most common DNA and genes. TCRdb, not the original authors, processed these V and J calls. The sample contains a few hundred thousand distinct CDR3 sequences, 15% to 20% of them found a single time. Of the sample, about 14% falls within the top ten clones.

Reading the label with the study, this specimen's time point is: newly diagnosed GD, antithyroid drugs for less than 3 months. For both TCR sequencing and RNA sequencing, RNA was extracted from PBMCs in TRIzol. The diagnosis of Graves' disease followed American Thyroid Association guidelines. Patients were recruited from an endocrinology department in Xi'an, China. From each patient, around 9 milliliters of peripheral blood was collected into an EDTA anticoagulant tube. Ficoll Paque Plus density gradient separation was used to isolate PBMCs, and no further T cell sorting was performed. An Agilent 2100 Bioanalyzer and agarose gel were used to check RNA quality, while a NanoDrop 2000 measured RNA concentration. The table lists this clonotype with many counts. Its antigen specificity is not known. Base qualities are not recorded, but no much larger clone differs from it by a single base. This sample was shared with a second study, whose subject was T cells in Graves' hyperthyroidism and ophthalmopathy. As noted in the second study: A patient counted as having stable Graves' hyperthyroidism if no progression to ophthalmopathy occurred over 18 months of follow-up. The hyperthyroidism patients were between 18 and 65 years old and newly diagnosed, with a disease duration of less than 2 months. Any patient with an uncontrolled infection, another autoimmune disease, pregnancy or lactation was excluded. Clinical symptoms, serum thyroxine and TRAb, thyroid ultrasound, and orbital computed tomography formed the basis for the diagnoses. The first round of RT-PCR for the TCR CDR3 was performed with the HTBI primer set and the Qiagen OneStep RT-PCR kit. Most expanded thyroid clonotypes (frequency above 0.001) were also detected in blood, suggesting blood repertoires may reflect thyroid immune responses. A 13 V-J signature model separated ophthalmopathy from stable hyperthyroidism, with 87.88% sensitivity and about 81% specificity in cross-validation and 80%/75% in testing. In validation, the model predicted progression to ophthalmopathy a median of about 6.8 months before onset, with approximately 71% sensitivity and 72.22% specificity. TCR V-J signatures able to tell the groups apart were searched for in a discovery cohort of 90 to 100 patients, of whom around 43 had Graves' ophthalmopathy and about 60 had stable Graves' hyperthyroidism. Prospective prediction of ophthalmopathy was tested in an independent validation cohort of fewer than 20 hyperthyroidism patients and 17 patients who later progressed to ophthalmopathy. The 75 to 100 discovery patients were randomly split 7:3 into training and test sets. In addition, the study compared T-cell repertoires in thyroid tissue and in blood from roughly six Graves' hyperthyroidism patients. Once sampling was done, hyperthyroidism patients were given methimazole at a starting dose of 30 mg daily, whereas ophthalmopathy patients were given high-dose intravenous methylprednisolone. Libraries were constructed in a second round of multiplex PCR, after which size selection and purification were performed. Libraries were sequenced paired-end with 100 bp reads on an Illumina HiSeq2000. SOAPnuke was used to process the raw data, throwing out any read that contained adapters or uncalled bases, had a mean Phred below 15, or lacked an exact constant-primer or identifier match. COPE v1.2.5 was used to merge high-quality paired reads, and clonotypes were defined as unique nucleotide sequences. Clonotypes were aligned to IMGT TRBV, TRBD and TRBJ reference segments using MiTCR v1.1. The analysis was restricted to V-J combinations with a frequency above 0.0001, which together covered just over 98% of the repertoires. The TCS score was defined as the ratio of F50 (clonal expansion) to E x V (chaos), calculated using BLOSUM62-based TCRdist between CDR3 peptides within each V-J. Welch's t-statistics and random forest reduced fewer than 550 V-J features to about 12, which were used in a naive Bayes classifier (R e1071). Sample size was not statistically predetermined, and investigators were not blinded to group allocation. The paper reports TCR Vbeta CDR3 sequencing of 135 peripheral blood samples: under 45 ophthalmopathy, under 85 hyperthyroidism and approximately 17 progressor patients.

The sequencing used peripheral blood mononuclear cells (PBMCs), collected at new diagnosis, from a patient treated with antithyroid drugs. The sequence derives from a woman in her 30s with Graves disease. Donor details come from another sample of the same person, matched by shared clones. The sequence joins TRBV20-1 to TRBJ1-2, with the D segment identity uncertain. The CDR3 region: CSARGGIADYGYTF. The DNA sequence is TGCAGTGCTAGAGGAGGCATCGCAGACTATGGCTACACCTTC.